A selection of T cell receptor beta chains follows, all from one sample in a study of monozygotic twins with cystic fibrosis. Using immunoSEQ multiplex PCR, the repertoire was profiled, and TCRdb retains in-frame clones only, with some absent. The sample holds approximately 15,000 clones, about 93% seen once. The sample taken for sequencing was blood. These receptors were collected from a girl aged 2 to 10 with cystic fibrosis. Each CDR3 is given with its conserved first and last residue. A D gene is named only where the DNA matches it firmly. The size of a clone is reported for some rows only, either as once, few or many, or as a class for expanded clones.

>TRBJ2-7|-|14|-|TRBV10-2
CASSDPQSSYEQYF
TGCGCCAGCAGTGACCCACAGAGCTCCTACGAGCAGTACTTC
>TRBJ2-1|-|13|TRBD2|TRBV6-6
CASSYREGGLQFF
TGTGCCAGCAGTTACCGGGAGGGTGGACTGCAGTTCTTC
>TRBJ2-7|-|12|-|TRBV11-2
CASSPVPGEQYF
TGTGCCAGCAGTCCCGTCCCGGGGGAGCAGTACTTC
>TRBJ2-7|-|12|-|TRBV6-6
CASTDSPYEQYF
TGTGCCAGCACCGACAGCCCCTACGAGCAGTACTTC
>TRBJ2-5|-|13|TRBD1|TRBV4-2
CASSRAGGETQYF
TGTGCCAGCAGCCGGGCAGGGGGAGAGACCCAGTACTTC
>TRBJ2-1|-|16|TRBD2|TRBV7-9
CASSGVGGSPYNEQFF
TGTGCCAGCAGCGGAGTGGGCGGGAGCCCCTACAATGAGCAGTTCTTC
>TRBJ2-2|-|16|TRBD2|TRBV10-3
CAISFSGTSGTGELFF
TGTGCCATCAGCTTCTCCGGGACTAGCGGGACCGGGGAGCTGTTTTTT
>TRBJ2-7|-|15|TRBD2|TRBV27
CASRPPTLLAGELHF
TGTGCCAGCAGACCTCCTACTCTTTTAGCGGGAGAACTCCACTTC
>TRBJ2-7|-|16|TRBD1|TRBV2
CASSYPTGQKLYEQYF
TGTGCCAGCAGTTATCCCACGGGACAGAAACTCTACGAGCAGTACTTC
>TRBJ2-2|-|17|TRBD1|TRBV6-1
CASSETEGTGDTGELFF
TGTGCCAGCAGTGAAACGGAGGGGACAGGAGACACCGGGGAGCTGTTTTTT
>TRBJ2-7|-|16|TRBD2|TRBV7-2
CASSLVGGRVSYEQYF
TGTGCCAGCAGCTTAGTTGGCGGGAGGGTCTCCTACGAGCAGTACTTC
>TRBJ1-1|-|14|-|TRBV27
CASSLFRGNTEAFF
TGTGCCAGCAGTTTATTCAGGGGGAACACTGAAGCTTTCTTT
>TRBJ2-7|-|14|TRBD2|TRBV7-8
CASSLASGSREQYF
TGTGCCAGCAGCTTAGCTAGCGGGAGTCGCGAGCAGTACTTC
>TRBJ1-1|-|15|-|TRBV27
CASRFTRAPNTEAFF
TGTGCCAGCAGGTTTACCCGGGCCCCGAACACTGAAGCTTTCTTT
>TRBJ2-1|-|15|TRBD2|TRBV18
CASSPKRESYNEQFF
TGTGCCAGCTCCCCCAAGCGGGAGTCGTACAATGAGCAGTTCTTC
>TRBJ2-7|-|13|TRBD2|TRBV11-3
CASQGLAGWEQYF
TGTGCCAGTCAGGGACTAGCGGGATGGGAGCAGTACTTC
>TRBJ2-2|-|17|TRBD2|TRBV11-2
CASSAGLAGAITGELFF
TGTGCCAGCAGCGCGGGACTAGCGGGAGCCATTACCGGGGAGCTGTTTTTT
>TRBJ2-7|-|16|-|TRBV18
CASSPLSGGLSYEQYF
TGTGCCAGCTCACCACTTTCGGGGGGCTTATCCTACGAGCAGTACTTC
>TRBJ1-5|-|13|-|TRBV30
CAWSLGGNQPQHF
TGTGCCTGGAGTTTGGGGGGGAATCAGCCCCAGCATTTT
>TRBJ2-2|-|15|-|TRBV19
CASKVGSRSTGELFF
TGTGCCAGTAAGGTGGGCAGCCGTAGCACCGGGGAGCTGTTTTTT
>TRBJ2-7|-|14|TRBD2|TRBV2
CASSEVGGSYEQYF
TGTGCCAGCAGTGAAGTGGGCGGGAGCTACGAGCAGTACTTC
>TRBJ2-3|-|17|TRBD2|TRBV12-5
CASGLWVWLAGADTQYF
TGTGCTAGTGGTTTATGGGTCTGGCTAGCGGGCGCAGATACGCAGTATTTT
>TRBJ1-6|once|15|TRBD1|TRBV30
CAWSGLGQGNSPLHF
TGTGCCTGGAGTGGCCTAGGACAGGGGAATTCACCCCTCCACTTT
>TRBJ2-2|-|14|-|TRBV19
CASSIGTRPRELFF
TGTGCCAGTAGTATCGGGACTCGCCCCCGGGAGCTGTTTTTT
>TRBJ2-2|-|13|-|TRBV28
CASGGENTGELFF
TGTGCCAGCGGGGGAGAGAACACCGGGGAGCTGTTTTTT
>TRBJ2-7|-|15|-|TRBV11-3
CASSLTPMRTYEQYF
TGTGCCAGCAGCTTAACTCCTATGCGTACCTACGAGCAGTACTTC
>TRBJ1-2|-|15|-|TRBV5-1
CASSLAVDSRYGYTF
TGCGCCAGCAGCTTGGCCGTGGACAGTCGCTATGGCTACACCTTC
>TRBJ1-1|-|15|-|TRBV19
CARPLETDMNTEAFF
TGTGCCAGACCACTCGAGACAGACATGAACACTGAAGCTTTCTTT
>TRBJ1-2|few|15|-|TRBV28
CASSFMGSASYGYTF
TGTGCCAGCAGTTTTATGGGCTCCGCGAGCTATGGCTACACCTTC
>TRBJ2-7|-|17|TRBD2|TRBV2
CAGRPGLAGGGPYEQYF
TGTGCCGGACGACCGGGACTAGCGGGAGGGGGACCCTACGAGCAGTACTTC
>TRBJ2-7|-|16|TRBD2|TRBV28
CASSAALAQYSYEQYF
TGTGCCAGCAGTGCAGCACTAGCGCAATACTCCTACGAGCAGTACTTC
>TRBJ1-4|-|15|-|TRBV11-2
CASSLLGRANEKLFF
TGTGCCAGCAGCTTATTGGGTAGGGCTAATGAAAAACTGTTTTTT
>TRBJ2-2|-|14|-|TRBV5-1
CASSPRKNTGELFF
TGCGCCAGCAGCCCTAGAAAGAACACCGGGGAGCTGTTTTTT
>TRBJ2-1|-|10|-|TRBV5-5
CLRPVDEQFF
TGTCTCCGTCCAGTCGATGAGCAGTTCTTC
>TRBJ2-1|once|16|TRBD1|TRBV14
CASSQAWGRGQNEQFF
TGTGCCAGCAGCCAAGCCTGGGGCAGGGGGCAGAATGAGCAGTTCTTC
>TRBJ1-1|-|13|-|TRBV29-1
CSAGGHWNTEAFF
TGCAGCGCCGGGGGACACTGGAACACTGAAGCTTTCTTT
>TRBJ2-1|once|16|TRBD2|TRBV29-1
CSVDWGLHNSYNEQFF
TGCAGCGTAGACTGGGGACTACATAATTCCTACAATGAGCAGTTCTTC
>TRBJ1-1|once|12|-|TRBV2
CASSRRQPGAFF
TGTGCCAGCAGTAGACGACAGCCAGGAGCTTTCTTT
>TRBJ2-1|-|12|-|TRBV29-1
CSVVWGVDEQFF
TGCAGCGTTGTTTGGGGAGTGGATGAGCAGTTCTTC
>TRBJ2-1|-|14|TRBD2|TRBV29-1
CSVVVAGDHNEQFF
TGCAGCGTTGTGGTAGCGGGAGACCACAATGAGCAGTTCTTC
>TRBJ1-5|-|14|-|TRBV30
CAWSPRLGVQPQHF
TGTGCCTGGAGCCCGCGTTTGGGGGTTCAGCCCCAGCATTTT
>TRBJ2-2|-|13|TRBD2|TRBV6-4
CASSDRGAGELFF
TGTGCCAGCAGTGACCGGGGGGCCGGGGAGCTGTTTTTT
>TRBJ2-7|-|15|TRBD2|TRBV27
CASSSGLAGYSEQYF
TGTGCCAGCAGTTCCGGACTAGCGGGATATTCCGAGCAGTACTTC
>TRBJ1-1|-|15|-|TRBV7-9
CASSLPAGMGTEAFF
TGTGCCAGCAGCTTACCGGCGGGGATGGGAACTGAAGCTTTCTTT
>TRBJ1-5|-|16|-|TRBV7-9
CASSHAGGGIGQPQHF
TGTGCCAGCAGCCACGCGGGTGGGGGTATAGGGCAGCCCCAGCATTTT
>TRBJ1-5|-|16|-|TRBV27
CASSLSGGIENQPQHF
TGTGCCAGCAGTTTATCAGGAGGGATTGAGAATCAGCCCCAGCATTTT
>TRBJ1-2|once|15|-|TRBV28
CASRTSKGVWYGYTF
TGTGCCAGCAGGACCTCGAAAGGGGTTTGGTATGGCTACACCTTC
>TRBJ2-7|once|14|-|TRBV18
CASSPTTMPYEQYF
TGTGCCAGCTCACCCACCACAATGCCCTACGAGCAGTACTTC
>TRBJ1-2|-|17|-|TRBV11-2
CASSLDAVVLANYGYTF
TGTGCCAGCAGCTTAGATGCGGTCGTTCTAGCTAACTATGGCTACACCTTC
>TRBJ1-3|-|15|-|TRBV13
CASSLWGNSGNTIYF
TGTGCCAGCAGCTTATGGGGGAACTCTGGAAACACCATATATTTT